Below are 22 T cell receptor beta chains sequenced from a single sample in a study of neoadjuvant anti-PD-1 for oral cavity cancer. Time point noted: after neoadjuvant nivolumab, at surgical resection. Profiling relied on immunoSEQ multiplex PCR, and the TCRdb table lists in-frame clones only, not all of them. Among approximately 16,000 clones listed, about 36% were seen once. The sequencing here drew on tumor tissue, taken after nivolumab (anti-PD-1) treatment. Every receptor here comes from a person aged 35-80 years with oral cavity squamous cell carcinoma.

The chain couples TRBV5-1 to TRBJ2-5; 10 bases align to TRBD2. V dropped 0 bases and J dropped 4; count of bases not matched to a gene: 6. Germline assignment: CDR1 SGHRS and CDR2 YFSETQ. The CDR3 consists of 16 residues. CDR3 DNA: TGCGCCAGCAGCTTGGTAGCCAGCGGGGGGGCAGAGACCCAGTACTTC. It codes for CASSLVASGGAETQYF.

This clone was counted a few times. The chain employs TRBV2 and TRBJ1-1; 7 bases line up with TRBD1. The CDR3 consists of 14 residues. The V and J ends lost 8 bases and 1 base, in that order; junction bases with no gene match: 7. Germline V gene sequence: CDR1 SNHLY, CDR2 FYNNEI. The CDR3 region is CASAGGRPNTEAFF. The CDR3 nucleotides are TGTGCCAGCGCAGGGGGTAGGCCGAACACTGAAGCTTTCTTT.

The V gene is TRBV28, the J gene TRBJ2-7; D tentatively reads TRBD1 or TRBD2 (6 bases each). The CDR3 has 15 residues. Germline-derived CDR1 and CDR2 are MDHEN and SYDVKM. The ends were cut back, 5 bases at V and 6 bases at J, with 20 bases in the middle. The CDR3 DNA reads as TGTGCCAGCAGTAGGGGTCTTGGGGGGCTGGCCGAGCAGTACTTC. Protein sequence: CASSRGLGGLAEQYF.

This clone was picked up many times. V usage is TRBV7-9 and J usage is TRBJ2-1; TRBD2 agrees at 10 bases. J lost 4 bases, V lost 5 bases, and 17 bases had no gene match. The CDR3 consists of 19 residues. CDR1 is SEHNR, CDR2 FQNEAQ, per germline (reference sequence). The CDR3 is CASSTTSTLQRGGYNEQFF. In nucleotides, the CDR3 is TGTGCCAGCAGCACCACCTCAACCCTTCAGCGGGGGGGATACAATGAGCAGTTCTTC.

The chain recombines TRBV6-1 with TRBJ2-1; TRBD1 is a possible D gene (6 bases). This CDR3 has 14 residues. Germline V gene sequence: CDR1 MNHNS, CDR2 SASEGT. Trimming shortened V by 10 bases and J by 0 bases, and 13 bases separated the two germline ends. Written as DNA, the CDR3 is TGTGCCATATTCAGGGGTAGCTCCTACAATGAGCAGTTCTTC. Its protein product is CAIFRGSSYNEQFF.

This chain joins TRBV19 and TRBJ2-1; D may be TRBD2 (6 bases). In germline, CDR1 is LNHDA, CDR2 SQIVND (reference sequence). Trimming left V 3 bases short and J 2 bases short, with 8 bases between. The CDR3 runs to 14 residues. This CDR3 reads CASSIGGTYNEQFF. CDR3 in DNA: TGTGCCAGTAGTATTGGGGGGACCTACAATGAGCAGTTCTTC.

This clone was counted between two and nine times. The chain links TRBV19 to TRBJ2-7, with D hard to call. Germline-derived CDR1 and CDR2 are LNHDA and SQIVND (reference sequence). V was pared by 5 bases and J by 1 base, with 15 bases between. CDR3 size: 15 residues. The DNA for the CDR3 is TGTGCCAGTAGTGTAGGTGCAGAAAGGTCCTACGAGCAGTACTTC. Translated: CASSVGAERSYEQYF.

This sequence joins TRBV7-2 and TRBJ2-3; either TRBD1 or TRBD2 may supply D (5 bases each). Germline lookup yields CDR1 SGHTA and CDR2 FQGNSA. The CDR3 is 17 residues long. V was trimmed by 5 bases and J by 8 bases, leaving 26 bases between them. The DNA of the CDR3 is TGTGCCAGCAGCCCGGCCGGACCGCGGAACGTTGGGGGTACGCAGTATTTT. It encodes CASSPAGPRNVGGTQYF.

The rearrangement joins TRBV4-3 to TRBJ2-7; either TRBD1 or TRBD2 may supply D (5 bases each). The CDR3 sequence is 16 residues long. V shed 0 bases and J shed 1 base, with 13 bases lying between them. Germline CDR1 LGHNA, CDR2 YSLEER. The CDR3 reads CASSQDWGTTSYEQYF. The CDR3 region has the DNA TGCGCCAGCAGCCAAGATTGGGGGACGACTTCCTACGAGCAGTACTTC.

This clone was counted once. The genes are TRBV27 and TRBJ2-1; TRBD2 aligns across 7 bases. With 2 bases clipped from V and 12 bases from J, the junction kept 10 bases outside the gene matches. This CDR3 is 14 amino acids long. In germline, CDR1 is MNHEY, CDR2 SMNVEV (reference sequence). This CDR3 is CASSLHGGKDRQFF. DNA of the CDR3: TGTGCCAGCAGTTTACACGGGGGGAAGGACCGGCAGTTCTTC.

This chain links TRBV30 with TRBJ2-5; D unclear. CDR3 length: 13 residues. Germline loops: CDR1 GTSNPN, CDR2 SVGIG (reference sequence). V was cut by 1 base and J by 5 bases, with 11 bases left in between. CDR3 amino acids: CAWSGSSRETQYF. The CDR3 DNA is TGTGCCTGGAGTGGGTCTTCGCGGGAGACCCAGTACTTC.

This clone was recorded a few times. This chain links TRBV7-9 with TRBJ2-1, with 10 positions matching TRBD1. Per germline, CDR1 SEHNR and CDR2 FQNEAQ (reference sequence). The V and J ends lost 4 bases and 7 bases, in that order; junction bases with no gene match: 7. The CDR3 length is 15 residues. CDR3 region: CASSSLWTGGNEQFF. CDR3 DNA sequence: TGTGCCAGCAGCTCGCTCTGGACAGGGGGGAATGAGCAGTTCTTC.

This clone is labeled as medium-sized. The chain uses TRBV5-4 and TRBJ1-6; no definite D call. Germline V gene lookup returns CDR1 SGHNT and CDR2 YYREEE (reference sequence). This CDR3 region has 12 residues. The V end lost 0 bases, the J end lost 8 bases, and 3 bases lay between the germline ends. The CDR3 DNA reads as TGTGCCAGCAGCTTGGTTGATTCACCCCTCCACTTT. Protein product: CASSLVDSPLHF. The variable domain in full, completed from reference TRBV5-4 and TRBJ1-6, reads ETGVTQSPTHLIKTRGQQVTLRCSSQSGHNTVSWYQQALGQGPQFIFQYYREEENGRGNFPPRFSGLQFPNYSSELNVNALELDDSALYLCASSLVDSPLHFGNGTRLTVT.

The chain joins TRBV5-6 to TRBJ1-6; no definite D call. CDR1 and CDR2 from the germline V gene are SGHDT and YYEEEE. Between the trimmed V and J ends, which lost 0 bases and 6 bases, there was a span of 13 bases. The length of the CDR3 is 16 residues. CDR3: CASSLVSRHLNSPLHF. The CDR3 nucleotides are TGTGCCAGCAGCTTGGTGTCGCGGCATCTTAATTCACCCCTCCACTTT.

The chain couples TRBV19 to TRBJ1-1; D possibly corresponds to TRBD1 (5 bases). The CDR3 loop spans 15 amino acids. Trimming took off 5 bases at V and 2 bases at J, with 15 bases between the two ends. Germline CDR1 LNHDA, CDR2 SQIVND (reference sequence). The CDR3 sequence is CASSPLGDPNTEAFF. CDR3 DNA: TGTGCCAGTAGTCCCCTGGGGGATCCAAACACTGAAGCTTTCTTT.

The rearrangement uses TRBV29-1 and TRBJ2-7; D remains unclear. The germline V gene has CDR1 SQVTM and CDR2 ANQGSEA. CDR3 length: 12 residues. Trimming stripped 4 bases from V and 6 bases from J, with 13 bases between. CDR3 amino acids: CSVVSKQVEQYF. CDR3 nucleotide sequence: TGCAGCGTTGTCTCTAAGCAGGTCGAGCAGTACTTC.

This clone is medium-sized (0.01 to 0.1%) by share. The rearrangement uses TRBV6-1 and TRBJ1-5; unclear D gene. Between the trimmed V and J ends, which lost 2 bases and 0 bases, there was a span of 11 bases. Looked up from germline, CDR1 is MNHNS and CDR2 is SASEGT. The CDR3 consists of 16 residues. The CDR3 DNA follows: TGTGCCAGCAGTGAACTTCAAGGCTATAGCAATCAGCCCCAGCATTTT. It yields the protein CASSELQGYSNQPQHF.

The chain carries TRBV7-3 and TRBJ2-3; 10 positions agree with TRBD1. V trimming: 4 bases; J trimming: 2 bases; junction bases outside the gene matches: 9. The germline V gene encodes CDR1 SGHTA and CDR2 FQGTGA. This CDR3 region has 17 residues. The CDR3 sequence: CASSSRTGGWDTDTQYF. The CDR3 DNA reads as TGTGCCAGCAGCTCACGGACAGGGGGTTGGGACACAGATACGCAGTATTTT. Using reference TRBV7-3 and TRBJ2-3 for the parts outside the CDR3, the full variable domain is GAGVSQTPSNKVTEKGKYVELRCDPISGHTALYWYRQSLGQGPEFLIYFQGTGAADDSGLPNDRFFAVRPEGSVSTLKIQRTERGDSAVYLCASSSRTGGWDTDTQYFGPGTRLTVL.

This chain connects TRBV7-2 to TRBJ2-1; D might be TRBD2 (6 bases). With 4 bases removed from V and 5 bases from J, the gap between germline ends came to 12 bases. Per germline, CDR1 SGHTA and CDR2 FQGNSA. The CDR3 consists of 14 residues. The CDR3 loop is CASSSQRAHNEQFF. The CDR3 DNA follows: TGTGCCAGCAGCTCCCAGCGGGCCCACAATGAGCAGTTCTTC.

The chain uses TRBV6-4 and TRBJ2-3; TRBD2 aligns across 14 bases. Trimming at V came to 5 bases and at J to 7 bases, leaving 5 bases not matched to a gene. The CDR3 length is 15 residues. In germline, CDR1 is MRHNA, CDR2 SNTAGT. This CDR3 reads CASSLTSGGANTQYF. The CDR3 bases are TGTGCCAGCAGTTTGACTAGCGGGGGGGCCAATACGCAGTATTTT.

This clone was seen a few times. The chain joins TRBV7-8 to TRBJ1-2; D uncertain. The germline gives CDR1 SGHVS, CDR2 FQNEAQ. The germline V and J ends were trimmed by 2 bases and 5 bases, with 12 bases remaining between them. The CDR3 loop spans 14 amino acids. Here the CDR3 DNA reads TGTGCCAGCAGCTTATTCGGTGGGCGGTATGGCTACACCTTC. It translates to CASSLFGGRYGYTF.

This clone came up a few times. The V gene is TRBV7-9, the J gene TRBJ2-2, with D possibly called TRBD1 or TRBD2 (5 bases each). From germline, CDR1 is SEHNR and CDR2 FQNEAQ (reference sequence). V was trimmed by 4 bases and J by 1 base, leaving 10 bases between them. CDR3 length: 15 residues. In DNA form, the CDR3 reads TGTGCCAGCAGCTGGGGCCGGGGGAACACCGGGGAGCTGTTTTTT. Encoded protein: CASSWGRGNTGELFF.